This is a list of T cell receptor beta chains from one sample in a study of radiotherapy plus CTLA-4 blockade in lung cancer. TCRdb's copy holds only in-frame clones and misses some; the assay was immunoSEQ multiplex PCR. Of about 31,000 clones in the sample, more than 70% were seen once. Sample: peripheral blood, taken from a patient treated with radiotherapy plus ipilimumab. Receptor source: a human donor with non-small cell lung cancer whose response to radiotherapy plus ipilimumab could not be evaluated. CDR3s include the opening cysteine and the closing phenylalanine or tryptophan.

J,length,V,CDR3
TRBJ1-1,14,TRBV29-1,CSVERRQLNTEAFF
TRBJ2-1,15,TRBV6-1,CASSPGTRGHNEQFF
TRBJ2-1,15,TRBV5-1,CASSLGGQGFDEQFF
TRBJ1-2,14,TRBV5-6,CASSLTGVESGYTF
TRBJ1-1,15,TRBV2,CASRQWDNPNTEAFF
TRBJ2-1,16,TRBV4-1,CASSQVVTTGYNEQFF
TRBJ2-5,13,TRBV5-1,CASRTGGGETQYF
TRBJ2-5,13,TRBV5-4,CAGKLAGVETQYF
TRBJ1-2,14,TRBV7-9,CASSLAGGDYGYTF
TRBJ1-5,14,TRBV7-2,CASSLDSYNQPQHF
TRBJ2-1,16,TRBV28,CATKSYRDTFYNEQFF
TRBJ1-2,16,TRBV6-5,CASSYVRQGNNYGYTF
TRBJ2-2,19,TRBV19,CASSLAGTGGSGTSGELFF
TRBJ2-1,17,TRBV10-2,CASSESELAGVGNEQFF
TRBJ2-3,17,TRBV18,CASSPNRVAPSTDTQYF
TRBJ2-3,16,TRBV6-4,CASSDKAGARTDTQYF
TRBJ2-3,16,TRBV7-2,CASSFRSDSPTDTQYF
TRBJ1-2,15,TRBV10-3,CAISESGEGAGGYTF
TRBJ2-7,15,TRBV7-3,CASSLSAGSGGKQYF
TRBJ2-2,14,TRBV2,CASSPQGSTGELFF
TRBJ2-3,14,TRBV5-1,CASSSGTGTDTQYF
TRBJ2-2,14,TRBV7-3,CASSLSSNTGELFF
TRBJ2-7,14,TRBV5-5,CASSLRSTYYEQYF
TRBJ2-4,18,TRBV9,CASSASLGPRGPENIQYF
TRBJ2-3,16,TRBV25-1,CASSEGPWTAGDTQYF
TRBJ2-7,15,TRBV4-3,CASSRRLAGEDEQYF
TRBJ1-6,14,TRBV28,CASSLRQGNSPLHF
TRBJ2-1,14,TRBV7-2,CASSPRQGNNEQFF
TRBJ2-5,16,TRBV29-1,CSVEDRGTSGMETQYF
TRBJ1-1,14,TRBV4-3,CASSRDRVITEAFF
TRBJ2-7,13,TRBV4-1,CASSQGLGLRQYF
TRBJ1-2,14,TRBV13,CASSLTQGMNGYTF
TRBJ1-2,13,TRBV28,CASSLSLGIGYTF
TRBJ1-4,15,TRBV28,CASSGGQGADEKLFF
TRBJ1-4,16,TRBV11-2,CASSRRRGVSNEKLFF
TRBJ2-1,14,TRBV19,CASSTNPGKNEQFF
TRBJ2-7,11,TRBV6-5,CASRNRVEQYF
TRBJ2-7,15,TRBV28,CASSLGGRIPYEQYF
TRBJ2-7,15,TRBV6-1,CASSEGTSFIYEQYF
TRBJ2-2,13,TRBV18,CASSGQVTGELFF
TRBJ1-5,14,TRBV2,CASRYTAGAQPQHF
TRBJ1-1,11,TRBV6-6,CASTPTGEAFF
TRBJ2-3,15,TRBV6-5,CASSYKGGRLDTQYF
TRBJ2-1,12,TRBV6-6,CASSPGTFEQFF
TRBJ2-3,16,TRBV7-8,CASSGWERKSTDTQYF
TRBJ2-7,15,TRBV27,CASRGTSGSSYEQYF
TRBJ2-2,14,TRBV30,CAWSVAGVAGELFF
TRBJ2-1,13,TRBV10-2,CASGWDRENEQFF
TRBJ2-1,14,TRBV12-5,CASGLSSRGNEQFF
TRBJ1-1,11,TRBV29-1,CSVDMNTEAFF
TRBJ2-5,14,TRBV2,CASTKSGWEETQYF
TRBJ1-6,13,TRBV27,CASSLTGELPLHF
TRBJ1-1,14,TRBV4-2,CASSLTGDHTEAFF
TRBJ1-1,15,TRBV18,CASSPQSQGNTEAFF
TRBJ1-5,17,TRBV15,CATSRDRAGAHNQPQHF
TRBJ1-5,14,TRBV6-4,CASSPGQGIQPQHF
TRBJ2-7,15,TRBV6-1,CASSVTGTGGYEQYF
TRBJ2-3,13,TRBV7-9,CASSSYSSDTQYF